This record concerns one TCR beta chain sequence. Its cognate antigen is unknown. This entry comes from a study of T cell responses to AZD1222 COVID-19 vaccine. The study, taken as a whole, reports: Spike-specific TCR breadth and depth went up after people got two AZD1222 doses. Across spike, vaccine-associated CD4 TCRs were found, dominant at 160-218 and 743-854.

The table came from immunoSEQ multiplex PCR; TCRdb's copy has only in-frame clones and leaves some out. The table lists about 120,000 clones, less than 90% of them singletons, with approximately 7.5% in the top ten. CDR1 and CDR2 from the germline V gene are SGHTA and FQGTGA. The CDR3 extends over 13 amino acids. V shed 3 bases and J 5 bases; nucleotides not matched to a gene: 1. The receptor was isolated from an adult in good health. V is TRBV7-3 and J is TRBJ2-5; 9 bases align to TRBD1. The source was peripheral blood, collected on day 0 of AZD1222 vaccination. The CDR3: CASSLGQGETQYF. For the CDR3, the DNA is TGTGCCAGCAGCTTGGGACAGGGCGAGACCCAGTACTTC.